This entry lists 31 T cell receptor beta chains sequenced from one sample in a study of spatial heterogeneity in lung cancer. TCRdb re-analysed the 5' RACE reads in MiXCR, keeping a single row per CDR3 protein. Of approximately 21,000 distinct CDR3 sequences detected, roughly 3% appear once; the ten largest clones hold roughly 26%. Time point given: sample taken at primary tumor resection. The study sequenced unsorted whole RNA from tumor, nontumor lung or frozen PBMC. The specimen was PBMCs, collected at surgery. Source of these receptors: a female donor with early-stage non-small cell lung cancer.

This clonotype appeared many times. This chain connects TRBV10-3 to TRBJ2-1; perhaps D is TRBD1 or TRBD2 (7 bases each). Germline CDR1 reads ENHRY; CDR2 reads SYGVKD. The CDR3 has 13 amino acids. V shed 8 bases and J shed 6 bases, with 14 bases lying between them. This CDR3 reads CAIGGRGPNEQFF. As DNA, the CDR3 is TGTGCCATCGGGGGGAGGGGGCCCAATGAGCAGTTCTTC.

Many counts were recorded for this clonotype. This CDR3 is CASSPGAGHPGEQYF. Written as DNA, the CDR3 is TGTGCCAGCAGCCCCGGGGCAGGCCACCCAGGGGAGCAGTACTTC. V usage is TRBV7-9 and J usage is TRBJ2-7; D could derive from TRBD1 or TRBD2 (5 bases each). Germline V gene sequence: CDR1 SEHNR, CDR2 FQNEAQ (reference sequence). Trimming took off 5 bases at V and 7 bases at J, with 21 bases between the two ends. This CDR3 contains 15 residues.

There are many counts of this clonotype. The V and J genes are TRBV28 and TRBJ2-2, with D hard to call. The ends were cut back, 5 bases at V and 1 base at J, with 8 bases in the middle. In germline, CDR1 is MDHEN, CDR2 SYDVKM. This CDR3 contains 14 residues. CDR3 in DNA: TGTGCCAGCAGTCGAGACCAGAACACCGGGGAGCTGTTTTTT. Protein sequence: CASSRDQNTGELFF. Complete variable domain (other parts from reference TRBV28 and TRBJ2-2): DVKVTQSSRYLVKRTGEKVFLECVQDMDHENMFWYRQDPGLGLRLIYFSYDVKMKEKGDIPEGYSVSREKKERFSLILESASTNQTSMYLCASSRDQNTGELFFGEGSRLTVL.

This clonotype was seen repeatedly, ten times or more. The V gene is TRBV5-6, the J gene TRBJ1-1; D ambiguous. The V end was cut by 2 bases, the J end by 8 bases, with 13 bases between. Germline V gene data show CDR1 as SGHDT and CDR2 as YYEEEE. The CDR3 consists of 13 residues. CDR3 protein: CASSFPRGAEAFF. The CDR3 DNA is TGTGCCAGCAGCTTCCCCCGGGGAGCCGAAGCTTTCTTT.

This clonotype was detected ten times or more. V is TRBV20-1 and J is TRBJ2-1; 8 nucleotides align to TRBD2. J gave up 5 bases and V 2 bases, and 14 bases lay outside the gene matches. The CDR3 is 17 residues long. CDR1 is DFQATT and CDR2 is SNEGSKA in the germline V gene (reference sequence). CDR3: CSARKTGLAAFHNEQFF. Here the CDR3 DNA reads TGCAGTGCTAGAAAAACCGGACTAGCCGCCTTCCACAATGAGCAGTTCTTC.

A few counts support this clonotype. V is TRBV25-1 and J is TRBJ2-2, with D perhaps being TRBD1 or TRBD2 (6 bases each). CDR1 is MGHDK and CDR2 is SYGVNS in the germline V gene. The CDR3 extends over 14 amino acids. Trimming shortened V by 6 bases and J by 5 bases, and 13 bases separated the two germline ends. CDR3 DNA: TGTGCCAGCAGCGAGGGGGGCACGACCGGGGAGCTGTTTTTT. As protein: CASSEGGTTGELFF.

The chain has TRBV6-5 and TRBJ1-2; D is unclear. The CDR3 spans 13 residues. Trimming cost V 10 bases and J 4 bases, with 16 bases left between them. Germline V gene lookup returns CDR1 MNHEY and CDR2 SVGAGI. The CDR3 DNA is TGTGCCACCAGATCGGTGAAGATCTATGGCTACACCTTC. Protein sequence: CATRSVKIYGYTF.

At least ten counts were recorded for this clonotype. CDR3 sequence reads: CSVEGGLAGVAYNEQFF. The CDR3 bases are TGCAGCGTTGAAGGAGGACTAGCGGGAGTCGCCTACAATGAGCAGTTCTTC. This chain uses TRBV29-1 with TRBJ2-1, with 13 bases lining up with TRBD2. After removal of 1 base from V and 2 bases from J, the junction contained 5 bases not matched to a gene. Germline-derived CDR1 and CDR2 are SQVTM and ANQGSEA. There are 17 residues in the CDR3.

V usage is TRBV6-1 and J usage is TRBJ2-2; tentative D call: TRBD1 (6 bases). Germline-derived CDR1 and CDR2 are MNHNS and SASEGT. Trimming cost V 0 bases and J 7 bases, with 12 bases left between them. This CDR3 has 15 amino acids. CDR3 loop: CASSEAPGVNGELFF. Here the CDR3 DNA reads TGTGCCAGCAGTGAAGCTCCAGGGGTGAACGGGGAGCTGTTTTTT.

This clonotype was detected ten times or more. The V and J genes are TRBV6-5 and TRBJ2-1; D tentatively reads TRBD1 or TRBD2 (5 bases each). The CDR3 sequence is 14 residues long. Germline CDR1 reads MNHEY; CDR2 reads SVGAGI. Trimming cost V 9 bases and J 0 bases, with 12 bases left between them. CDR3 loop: CARTLGVSYNEQFF. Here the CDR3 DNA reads TGTGCCAGGACTTTGGGGGTCTCCTACAATGAGCAGTTCTTC.

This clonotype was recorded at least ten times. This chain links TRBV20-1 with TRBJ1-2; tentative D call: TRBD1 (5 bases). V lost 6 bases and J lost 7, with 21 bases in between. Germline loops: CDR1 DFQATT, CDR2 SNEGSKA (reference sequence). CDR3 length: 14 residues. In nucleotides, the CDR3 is TGCAGTGCCCGAAAGTACGGGCAGGGAGGTGGCTACACCTTC. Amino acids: CSARKYGQGGGYTF.

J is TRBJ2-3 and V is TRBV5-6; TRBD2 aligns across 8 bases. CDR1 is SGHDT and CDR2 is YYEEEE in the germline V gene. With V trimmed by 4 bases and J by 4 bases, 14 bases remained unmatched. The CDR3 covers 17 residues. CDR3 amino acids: CASSPRPLAEMADTQYF. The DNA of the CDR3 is TGTGCCAGCAGCCCCCGCCCACTAGCGGAGATGGCAGATACGCAGTATTTT. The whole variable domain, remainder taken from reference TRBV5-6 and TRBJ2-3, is DAGVTQSPTHLIKTRGQQVTLRCSPKSGHDTVSWYQQALGQGPQFIFQYYEEEERQRGNFPDRFSGHQFPNYSSELNVNALLLGDSALYLCASSPRPLAEMADTQYFGPGTRLTVL.

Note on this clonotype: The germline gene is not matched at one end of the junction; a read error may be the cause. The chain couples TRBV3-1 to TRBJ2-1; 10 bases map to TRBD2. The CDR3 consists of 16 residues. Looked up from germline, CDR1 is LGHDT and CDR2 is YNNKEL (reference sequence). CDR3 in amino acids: CARSSGLAASYNEQFF. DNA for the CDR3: TGTGCCCGCAGCTCCGGACTAGCGGCCTCCTACAATGAGCAGTTCTTC.

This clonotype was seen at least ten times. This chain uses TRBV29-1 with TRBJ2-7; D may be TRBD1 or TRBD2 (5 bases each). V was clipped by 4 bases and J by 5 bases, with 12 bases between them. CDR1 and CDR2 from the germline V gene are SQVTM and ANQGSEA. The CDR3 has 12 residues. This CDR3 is CSVGRELDEQYF. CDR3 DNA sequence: TGCAGCGTTGGCAGGGAACTAGACGAGCAGTACTTC.

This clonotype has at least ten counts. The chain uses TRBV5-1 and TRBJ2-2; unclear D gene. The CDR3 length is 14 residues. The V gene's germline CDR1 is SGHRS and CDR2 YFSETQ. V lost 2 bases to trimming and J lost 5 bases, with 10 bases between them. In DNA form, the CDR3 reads TGCGCCAGCAGCTTAGGCTCGGTGACCGGGGAGCTGTTTTTT. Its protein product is CASSLGSVTGELFF. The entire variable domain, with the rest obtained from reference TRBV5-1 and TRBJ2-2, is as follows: KAGVTQTPRYLIKTRGQQVTLSCSPISGHRSVSWYQQTPGQGLQFLFEYFSETQRNKGNFPGRFSGRQFSNSRSEMNVSTLELGDSALYLCASSLGSVTGELFFGEGSRLTVL.

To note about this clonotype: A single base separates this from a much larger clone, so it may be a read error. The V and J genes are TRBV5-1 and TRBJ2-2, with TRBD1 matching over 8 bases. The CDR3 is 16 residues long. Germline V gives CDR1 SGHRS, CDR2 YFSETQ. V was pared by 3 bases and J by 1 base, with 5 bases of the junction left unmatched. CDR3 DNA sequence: TGCGCCAGCAGCTCGACCGGGACAGGGAACACCGGGGAGCTGTTTTTT. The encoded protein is CASSSTGTGNTGELFF.

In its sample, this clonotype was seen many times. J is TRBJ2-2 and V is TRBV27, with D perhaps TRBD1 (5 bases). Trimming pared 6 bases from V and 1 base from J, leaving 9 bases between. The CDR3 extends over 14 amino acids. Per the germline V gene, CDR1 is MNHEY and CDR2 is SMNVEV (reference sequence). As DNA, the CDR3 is TGTGCCAGCAGCCTCGACAGGAACACCGGGGAGCTGTTTTTT. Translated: CASSLDRNTGELFF.

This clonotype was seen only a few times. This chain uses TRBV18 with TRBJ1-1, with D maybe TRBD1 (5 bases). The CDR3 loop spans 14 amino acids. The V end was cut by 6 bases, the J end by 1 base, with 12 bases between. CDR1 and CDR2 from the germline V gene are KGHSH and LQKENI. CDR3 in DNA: TGTGCCAGCTCGCCAATTACAGGGAACACTGAAGCTTTCTTT. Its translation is CASSPITGNTEAFF.

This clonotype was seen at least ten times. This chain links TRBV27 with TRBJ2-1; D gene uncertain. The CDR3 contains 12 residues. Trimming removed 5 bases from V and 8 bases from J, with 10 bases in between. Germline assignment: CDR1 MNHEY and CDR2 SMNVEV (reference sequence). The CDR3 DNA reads TGTGCCAGCAGTAGCCAGCCCGATGAGCAGTTCTTC. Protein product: CASSSQPDEQFF.

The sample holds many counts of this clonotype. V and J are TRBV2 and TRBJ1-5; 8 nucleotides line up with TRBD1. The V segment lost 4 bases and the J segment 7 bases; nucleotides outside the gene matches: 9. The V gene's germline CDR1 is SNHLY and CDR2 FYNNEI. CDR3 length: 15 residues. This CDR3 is CASSAARGLTQPQHF. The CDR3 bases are TGTGCCAGCAGTGCGGCCAGGGGGCTAACACAGCCCCAGCATTTT.

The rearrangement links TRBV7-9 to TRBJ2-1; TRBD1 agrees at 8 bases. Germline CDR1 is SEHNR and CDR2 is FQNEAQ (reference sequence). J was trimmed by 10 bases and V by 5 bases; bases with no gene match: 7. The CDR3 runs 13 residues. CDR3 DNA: TGTGCCAGCAGCGAGGACAGGGCAAGGGAGCAGTTCTTC. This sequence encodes CASSEDRAREQFF.

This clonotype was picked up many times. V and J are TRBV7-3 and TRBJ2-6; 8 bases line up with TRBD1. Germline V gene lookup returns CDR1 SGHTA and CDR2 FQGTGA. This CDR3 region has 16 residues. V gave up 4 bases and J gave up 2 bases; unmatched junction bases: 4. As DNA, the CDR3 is TGTGCCAGCAGCTCGCGGACAGGGACTGGGGCCAACGTCCTGACTTTC. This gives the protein CASSSRTGTGANVLTF.

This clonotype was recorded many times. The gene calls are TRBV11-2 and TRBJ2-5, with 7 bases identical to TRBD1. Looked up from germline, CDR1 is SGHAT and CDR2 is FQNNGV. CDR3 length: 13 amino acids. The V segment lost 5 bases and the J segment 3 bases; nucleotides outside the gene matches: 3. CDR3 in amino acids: CASSRDREETQYF. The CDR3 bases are TGTGCCAGCAGCCGGGACAGAGAAGAGACCCAGTACTTC.

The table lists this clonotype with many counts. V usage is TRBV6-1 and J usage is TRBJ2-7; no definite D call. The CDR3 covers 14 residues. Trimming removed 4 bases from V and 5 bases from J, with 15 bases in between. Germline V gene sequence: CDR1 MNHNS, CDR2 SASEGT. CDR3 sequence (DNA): TGTGCCAGCAGTGTAATCGTTTGGTGGGACGAGCAGTACTTC. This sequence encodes CASSVIVWWDEQYF.

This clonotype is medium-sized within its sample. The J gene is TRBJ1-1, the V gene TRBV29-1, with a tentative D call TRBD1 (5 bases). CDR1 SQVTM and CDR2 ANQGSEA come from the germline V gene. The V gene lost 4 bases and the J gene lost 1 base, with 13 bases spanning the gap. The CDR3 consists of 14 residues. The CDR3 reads CSVARGVRNTEAFF. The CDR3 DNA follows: TGCAGCGTTGCCAGAGGGGTGCGGAACACTGAAGCTTTCTTT.

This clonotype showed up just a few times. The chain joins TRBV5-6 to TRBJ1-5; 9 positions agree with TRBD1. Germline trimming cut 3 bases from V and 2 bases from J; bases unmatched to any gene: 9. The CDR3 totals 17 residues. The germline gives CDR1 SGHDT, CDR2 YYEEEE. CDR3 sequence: CASSSQGALVGNQPQHF. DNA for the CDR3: TGTGCCAGCAGCTCACAGGGGGCGTTGGTTGGCAATCAGCCCCAGCATTTT.

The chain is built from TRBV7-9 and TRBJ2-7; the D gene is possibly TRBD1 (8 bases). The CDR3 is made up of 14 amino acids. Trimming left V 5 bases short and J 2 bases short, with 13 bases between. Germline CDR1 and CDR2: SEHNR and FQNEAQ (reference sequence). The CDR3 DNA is TGTGCCAGCAGCCCAACAGGGGGGGCCTACGAGCAGTACTTC. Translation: CASSPTGGAYEQYF. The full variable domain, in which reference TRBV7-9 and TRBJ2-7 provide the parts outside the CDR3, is DTGVSQNPRHKITKRGQNVTFRCDPISEHNRLYWYRQTLGQGPEFLTYFQNEAQLEKSRLLSDRFSAERPKGSFSTLEIQRTEQGDSAMYLCASSPTGGAYEQYFGPGTRLTVT.

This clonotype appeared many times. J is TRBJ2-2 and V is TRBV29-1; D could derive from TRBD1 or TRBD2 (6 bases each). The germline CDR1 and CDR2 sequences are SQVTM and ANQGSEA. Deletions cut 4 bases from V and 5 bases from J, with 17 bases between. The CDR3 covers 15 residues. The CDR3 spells CSVGRGGLGTGELFF. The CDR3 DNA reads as TGCAGCGTTGGGCGTGGGGGGCTGGGGACCGGGGAGCTGTTTTTT.

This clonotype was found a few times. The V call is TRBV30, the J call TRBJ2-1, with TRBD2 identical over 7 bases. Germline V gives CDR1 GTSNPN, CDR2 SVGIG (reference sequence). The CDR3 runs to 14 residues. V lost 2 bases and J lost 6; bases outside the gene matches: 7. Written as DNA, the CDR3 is TGTGCCTGGAGTTTAGGACTAGTTGGCAATGAGCAGTTCTTC. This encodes CAWSLGLVGNEQFF.

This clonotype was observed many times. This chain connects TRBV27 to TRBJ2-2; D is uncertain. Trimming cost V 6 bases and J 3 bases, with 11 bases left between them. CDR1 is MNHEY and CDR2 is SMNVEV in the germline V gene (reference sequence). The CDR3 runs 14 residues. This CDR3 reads CASSTTSYTGELFF. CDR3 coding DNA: TGTGCCAGCAGCACAACAAGTTACACCGGGGAGCTGTTTTTT.

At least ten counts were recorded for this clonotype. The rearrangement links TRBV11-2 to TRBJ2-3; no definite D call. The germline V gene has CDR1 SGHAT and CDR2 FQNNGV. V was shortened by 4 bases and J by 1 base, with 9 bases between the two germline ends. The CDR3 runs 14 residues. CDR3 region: CASSSDGRTDTQYF. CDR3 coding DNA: TGTGCCAGCAGCTCGGACGGACGCACAGATACGCAGTATTTT.